The subject of this entry is one T cell receptor (beta chain). The sample is drawn from a study of cytomegalovirus exposure and HLA in healthy donors. Study information: In an earlier analysis, approximately 120 million unique TCR beta sequences were found from approximately 190 million T cells.

The CDR3 loop spans 16 amino acids. Germline CDR1 and CDR2: LNHDA and SQIVND (reference sequence). Trimming at V came to 7 bases and at J to 0 bases, leaving 8 bases not matched to a gene. The PCR was carried out with 60 Vbeta primers and 13 Jbeta primers. Clones were sequenced by immunoSEQ multiplex PCR, and TCRdb holds only the in-frame ones, with some missing. The sample contains about 170,000 clones, roughly 60% of which appear only once. The sequencing sample was made of PBMCs. The source of this sequence is a man aged 35 to 55 in good health and CMV-seronegative. This chain links TRBV19 with TRBJ2-1; TRBD2 matches 8 bases. The DNA of the CDR3 is TGTGCCAGTAAACTTAGCGGGGCGAGCTCCTACAATGAGCAGTTCTTC. The encoded protein is CASKLSGASSYNEQFF.